This entry features one T cell receptor (beta chain) sequence. This specimen comes from a study of cytomegalovirus exposure and HLA in healthy donors. The PCR ran on 60 Vbeta and 13 Jbeta primers. Data came from immunoSEQ multiplex PCR; TCRdb stores just in-frame clones and leaves some out. The sample records 140,000 or so clones, about 72% being singletons. The germline V gene encodes CDR1 SGHDT and CDR2 YYEEEE. V shed 3 bases and J 0 bases; nucleotides not matched to a gene: 8. The CDR3 extends over 17 amino acids. V and J are TRBV5-6 and TRBJ1-5; 8 bases are shared with TRBD1. Source material: PBMCs. The receptor's source is a man in his fifties or sixties in good health and CMV-seronegative. For the CDR3, the DNA is TGTGCCAGCAGCTCCATGACAGGGGACTTTAGCAATCAGCCCCAGCATTTT. Translating gives CASSSMTGDFSNQPQHF.